This entry lists 10 T cell receptor beta chains sequenced from one sample in a study of T cell changes during pregnancy in multiple sclerosis. Profiling relied on immunoSEQ multiplex PCR, and the TCRdb table lists in-frame clones only, not all of them. The data show about 75,000 clones, with approximately 88% seen just once and approximately 0.97% held by the top ten. Specimen: peripheral blood, collected in the first trimester of pregnancy. Every receptor here comes from a female donor in good health, enrolled as a control in a pregnancy study.

V is TRBV19 and J is TRBJ2-5; a weak D match, TRBD1 (5 bases). V gave up 9 bases and J gave up 5 bases, with 10 bases separating them. This CDR3 is built from 11 residues. Germline V gives CDR1 LNHDA, CDR2 SQIVND (reference sequence). CDR3 region: CASLKGETQYF. CDR3 DNA sequence: TGTGCCAGCCTCAAGGGGGAGACCCAGTACTTC.

The V call is TRBV5-1, the J call TRBJ1-1, with D uncertain. Germline CDR1 SGHRS, CDR2 YFSETQ. V shed 0 bases and J shed 2 bases, with 11 bases lying between them. The CDR3 is made up of 15 amino acids. In DNA, the CDR3 is TGCGCCAGCAGCTTGGTTGGAGGGATAAACACTGAAGCTTTCTTT. Translating gives CASSLVGGINTEAFF.

This chain connects TRBV5-1 to TRBJ1-1; 9 bases match TRBD1. This CDR3 contains 16 residues. Germline CDR1 and CDR2: SGHRS and YFSETQ. V lost 3 bases to trimming and J lost 1 base; unmatched junction nucleotides: 7. CDR3 in amino acids: CASSSWTGEGNTEAFF. CDR3 nucleotides: TGCGCCAGCAGCTCATGGACAGGGGAAGGGAACACTGAAGCTTTCTTT.

In this sample, this clone turned up once. The gene calls are TRBV19 and TRBJ2-2, with 10 bases lining up with TRBD1. V lost 7 bases, J lost 5 bases, and 7 bases stayed unmatched. The CDR3 loop spans 15 amino acids. CDR1 and CDR2 from the germline V gene are LNHDA and SQIVND (reference sequence). The CDR3 DNA reads TGTGCCAGTAACCCCAGGACAGGGGGGACCGGGGAGCTGTTTTTT. This gives the protein CASNPRTGGTGELFF.

The chain is built from TRBV5-1 and TRBJ2-2, with 9 bases matching TRBD2. V was pared by 3 bases and J by 0 bases, with 6 bases of the junction left unmatched. There are 17 residues in the CDR3. Per germline, CDR1 SGHRS and CDR2 YFSETQ. This chain's CDR3 is CASSSRLAGANTGELFF. In DNA form, the CDR3 reads TGCGCCAGCAGCTCTAGATTAGCGGGAGCGAACACCGGGGAGCTGTTTTTT.

The V and J genes are TRBV27 and TRBJ2-7; tentatively, D is TRBD2 (6 bases). The CDR3 totals 15 residues. Between the trimmed V and J ends, which lost 6 bases and 0 bases, there was a span of 15 bases. Germline values: CDR1 MNHEY, CDR2 SMNVEV (reference sequence). The CDR3 is CASSYLGSSSYEQYF. The CDR3 DNA reads as TGTGCCAGCAGCTACCTCGGGAGCAGCTCCTACGAGCAGTACTTC.

This chain joins TRBV5-4 and TRBJ2-5; 8 bases map to TRBD2. The V gene end was trimmed by 0 bases and the J gene end by 3 bases; junction bases not matched to a gene: 1. Germline V gene lookup returns CDR1 SGHNT and CDR2 YYREEE (reference sequence). CDR3 size: 14 residues. The CDR3 DNA sequence: TGTGCCAGCAGCTTGGAACTAGCGGAAGAGACCCAGTACTTC. This encodes CASSLELAEETQYF.

V gene TRBV18 combines with J gene TRBJ2-2; 8 positions match TRBD1. CDR3 length: 16 residues. The germline CDR1 and CDR2 sequences are KGHSH and LQKENI. Trimming took 0 bases from V and 5 from J; bases not matched to a gene: 5. DNA for the CDR3: TGTGCCAGCTCACCACCGGACAGGGTGGTTACCGGGGAGCTGTTTTTT. The encoded protein is CASSPPDRVVTGELFF.

This clone was counted a single time. The CDR3 DNA follows: TGTGCCAGCAGCTTAGTAGGGGAGGGGTTGAACACTGAAGCTTTCTTT. This sequence encodes CASSLVGEGLNTEAFF. This chain joins TRBV11-2 and TRBJ1-1, with D perhaps matching TRBD1 (5 bases). Between the trimmed V and J ends, which lost 1 base and 0 bases, there was a span of 12 bases. This CDR3 contains 16 residues. CDR1 SGHAT and CDR2 FQNNGV come from the germline V gene.

This sequence joins TRBV2 and TRBJ1-2, with D hard to call. V shed 2 bases and J shed 2 bases, with 12 bases lying between them. Germline V gene sequence: CDR1 SNHLY, CDR2 FYNNEI. This CDR3 is 15 amino acids long. The CDR3 loop is CASSESRLINYGYTF. Here the CDR3 DNA reads TGTGCCAGCAGTGAATCGAGACTTATAAACTATGGCTACACCTTC.